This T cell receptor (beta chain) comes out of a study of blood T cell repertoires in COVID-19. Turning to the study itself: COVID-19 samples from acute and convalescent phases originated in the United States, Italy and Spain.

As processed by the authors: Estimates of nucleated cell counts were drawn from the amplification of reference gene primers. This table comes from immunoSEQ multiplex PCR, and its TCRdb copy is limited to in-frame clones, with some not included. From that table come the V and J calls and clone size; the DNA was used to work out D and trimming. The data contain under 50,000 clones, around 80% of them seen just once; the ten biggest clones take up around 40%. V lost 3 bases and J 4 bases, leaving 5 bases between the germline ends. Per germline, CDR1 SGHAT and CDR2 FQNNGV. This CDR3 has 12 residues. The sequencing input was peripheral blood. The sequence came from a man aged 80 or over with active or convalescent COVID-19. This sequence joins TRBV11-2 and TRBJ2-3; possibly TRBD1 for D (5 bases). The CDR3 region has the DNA TGTGCCAGCAGCTTCAGGGCAGATACGCAGTATTTT. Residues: CASSFRADTQYF.